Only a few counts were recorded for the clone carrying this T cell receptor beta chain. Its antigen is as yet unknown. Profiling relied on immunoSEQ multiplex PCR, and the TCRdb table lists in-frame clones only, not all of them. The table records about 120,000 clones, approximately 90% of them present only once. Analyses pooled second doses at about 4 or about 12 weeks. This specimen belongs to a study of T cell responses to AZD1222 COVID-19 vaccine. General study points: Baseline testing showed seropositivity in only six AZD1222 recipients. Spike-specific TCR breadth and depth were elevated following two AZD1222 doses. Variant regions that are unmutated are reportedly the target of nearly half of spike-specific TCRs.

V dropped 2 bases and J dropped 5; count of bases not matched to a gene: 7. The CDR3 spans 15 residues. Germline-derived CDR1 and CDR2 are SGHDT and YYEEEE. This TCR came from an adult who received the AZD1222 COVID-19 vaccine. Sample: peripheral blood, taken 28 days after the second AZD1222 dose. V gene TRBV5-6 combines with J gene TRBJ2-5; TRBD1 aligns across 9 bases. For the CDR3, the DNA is TGTGCCAGCAGCTTTGGGGACAGGGTTGGGGAGACCCAGTACTTC. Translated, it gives CASSFGDRVGETQYF.